The sequence of this T cell receptor beta chain was determined in a study of blood T cell repertoires in COVID-19. Study information: The United States, Italy and Spain were the sources of the acute and convalescent COVID-19 samples. PBMCs, B-cell-depleted T cells, or T cells were the source of the cDNA or gDNA that made up the material.

Germline trimming cut 6 bases from V and 5 bases from J; bases unmatched to any gene: 10. The CDR3 runs 15 residues. Looked up from germline, CDR1 is SGHRS and CDR2 is YFSETQ. This clone was counted only a few times. In the study's own analysis: Nucleated cell counts were estimated from reference gene primer amplification. Sequencing was performed with immunoSEQ multiplex PCR; in TCRdb, only in-frame clones are kept and a portion is missing. For V, J and clone size, that table is used; D and trimming come from the DNA. The sample lists about 240,000 clones, roughly 83% seen once, with roughly 9.6% in the top ten.

Sample: peripheral blood. This TCR was sampled from a woman aged 80 or over with acute or convalescent COVID-19. The V call is TRBV5-1, the J call TRBJ2-5; TRBD2 matches 10 bases. The CDR3, as DNA: TGCGCCAGCACCCAGCGGGGGGGCCCCACGGAGACCCAGTACTTC. It translates to CASTQRGGPTETQYF.